This T cell receptor (beta chain) was captured in a study of T cell clonotyping in hematopoietic cell transplantation. Study-level information: Recipient samples before transplant were obtained post-cytoreduction. Broader study findings: Pathologically expanded recipient clonotypes increased progressively from day 30 to day 180 as diversity fell. Graft donor and pretransplant recipient Inverse Simpson Index values predicted broader posttransplant TCR diversity. No sorting was done, leaving CD4 and CD8 contributions mixed.

The assay was immunoSEQ multiplex PCR, and TCRdb's table has in-frame clones only and misses some. The data contain about 36,000 clones, 85% to 95% of them seen just once; the ten biggest clones take up about 1.5%. Described time point: recipient sample about 28 days before transplant, after cytoreduction. This CDR3 contains 10 residues. As concerns this clone: Its antigen is as yet unknown.

The gene calls are TRBV21-1 and TRBJ2-7. TRBV21-1 is a pseudogene. The sample in question was peripheral blood mononuclear cells, obtained before stem cell transplant. The source of this sequence is a man aged 35 to 55 with chronic myeloid leukemia. Some clones in this sample may be carry-over from other donors' samples. Here the CDR3 reads CASSHAKQYF. The CDR3 coding sequence is TGTGCCAGCAGCCATGCAAAGCAGTACTTC.